A single sample is the source of the 8 T cell receptor beta chains below, sequenced in a study of blood T cell repertoires in COVID-19. The method was immunoSEQ multiplex PCR; TCRdb's version includes in-frame clones alone and lacks a portion of them. The table lists 120,000 to 150,000 clones, around 87% of them singletons. The sequencing sample was made of peripheral blood. These receptors came from a man over 45 who had recovered from COVID-19.

In the case of this clone: This CDR3 is also generated by other DNA sequences in the sample. The genes are TRBV6-4 and TRBJ1-1; tentatively, D is TRBD1 (6 bases). Germline V gene lookup returns CDR1 MRHNA and CDR2 SNTAGT. This CDR3 region has 13 residues. Trimming shortened V by 2 bases and J by 4 bases, and 8 bases separated the two germline ends. The CDR3 region has the DNA TGTGCCAGCAGTGACGAAGGGGGCACTGAAGCTTTCTTT. This gives the protein CASSDEGGTEAFF.

V gene TRBV3-1 (or the pseudogene TRBV3-2) combines with J gene TRBJ1-6, with 9 bases fitting TRBD1. The CDR3 spans 14 residues. Losses at the gene ends were 5 bases for V and 7 bases for J; bases not matched to a gene: 3. CDR1 is LGHDT, CDR2 YNNKEL, per germline (reference sequence). The CDR3 DNA follows: TGTGCCAGCAGCTGGACAGGGGTGAATTCACCCCTCCACTTT. Protein: CASSWTGVNSPLHF.

The chain uses TRBV6-5 and TRBJ1-1, with 9 bases matching TRBD1. V lost 6 bases to trimming and J lost 3 bases; unmatched junction nucleotides: 8. Germline CDR1 and CDR2: MNHEY and SVGAGI. There are 15 residues in the CDR3. The CDR3 sequence is CASRSTGGGDTEAFF. The CDR3 bases are TGTGCCAGCAGGTCAACAGGGGGCGGGGACACTGAAGCTTTCTTT.

This rearrangement joins TRBV18 to TRBJ2-5; tentative D call: TRBD1 (6 bases). The CDR3 has 14 residues. Trimming left V 4 bases short and J 2 bases short, with 11 bases between. Germline loops: CDR1 KGHSH, CDR2 LQKENI. The CDR3 here is CASSRTGQQETQYF. DNA for the CDR3: TGTGCCAGCTCACGCACGGGACAACAAGAGACCCAGTACTTC.

This chain connects TRBV7-9 to TRBJ1-4; 7 nucleotides align to TRBD1. CDR3 length equals 16 residues. J lost 2 bases, V lost 4 bases, and 7 bases had no gene match. Germline CDR1 reads SEHNR; CDR2 reads FQNEAQ (reference sequence). CDR3 sequence reads: CASSYTGQATNEKLFF. DNA of the CDR3: TGTGCCAGCAGCTACACAGGACAGGCTACTAATGAAAAACTGTTTTTT.

The J gene is TRBJ1-2, the V gene TRBV6-1, with 8 positions matching TRBD1. The CDR3 extends over 16 amino acids. Looked up from germline, CDR1 is MNHNS and CDR2 is SASEGT. V dropped 4 bases and J dropped 4; count of bases not matched to a gene: 11. CDR3 loop: CASSGESGGWSYGYTF. The CDR3 bases are TGTGCCAGCAGTGGTGAATCAGGGGGCTGGAGCTATGGCTACACCTTC.

The table lists this clone with a few counts. The chain recombines TRBV6-2 or TRBV6-3 with TRBJ1-5; TRBD1 matches at 9 bases. This CDR3 has 17 residues. Germline loops: CDR1 MNHEY, CDR2 SVGEGT. J lost 5 bases, V lost 5 bases, and 13 bases had no gene match. CDR3 nucleotide sequence: TGTGCCAGCAGTCAATCCCCGGACAGGGGCCCTGATCAGCCCCAGCATTTT. Amino acids: CASSQSPDRGPDQPQHF.

This clone was seen a single time. This chain joins TRBV5-4 and TRBJ2-3, with 7 bases identical to TRBD1. The V segment lost 0 bases and the J segment 6 bases; nucleotides outside the gene matches: 13. CDR3 length: 17 amino acids. Germline V gene lookup returns CDR1 SGHNT and CDR2 YYREEE (reference sequence). In DNA form, the CDR3 reads TGTGCCAGCAGCTTGGCCCCGGCCCAGACAGGGTTGGATACGCAGTATTTT. This gives the protein CASSLAPAQTGLDTQYF.